Listed below are T cell receptor beta chains from one sample, sequenced in a study of cytomegalovirus exposure and HLA in healthy donors. Data came from immunoSEQ multiplex PCR; TCRdb stores just in-frame clones and leaves some out. This table has over 100,000 clones, 88% appearing once. What was sequenced was PBMCs. The receptors stem from a woman younger than 30 in good health and CMV-seronegative. CDR3s include the opening cysteine and the closing phenylalanine or tryptophan. A D gene is named only where the DNA matches it firmly. A clone size is listed for some rows: how often the clone was seen (once, few, many), or a class if it is expanded.

J,D,V,size,DNA,CDR3
TRBJ1-2,TRBD1,TRBV28,once,TGTGCCAGCAGTACCGACAGGGGGAGGGGTGGCTACACCTTC,CASSTDRGRGGYTF
TRBJ2-7,-,TRBV14,once,TGTGCCAGCAGCCAACTGGCGGGGGCTTTCTACGAGCAGTACTTC,CASSQLAGAFYEQYF
TRBJ2-5,-,TRBV20-1,-,TGCAGTGTAAACAGGGCAGAGACCCAGTACTTC,CSVNRAETQYF
TRBJ1-1,TRBD1,TRBV2,-,TGTGCCATAGGGGGACAGGAAAAGTCCATGAACACTGAAGCTTTCTTT,CAIGGQEKSMNTEAFF
TRBJ2-3,-,TRBV7-6,once,TGTGCCAGCAGCTTATGGCGGGGCACAGATACGCAGTATTTT,CASSLWRGTDTQYF
TRBJ2-7,-,TRBV7-3,few,TGTGCCAGCAGCCAACACCATCGTTACGAGCAGTACTTC,CASSQHHRYEQYF
TRBJ2-5,TRBD2,TRBV19,-,TGTGCCACCAAGCCTAGCGGGGGAGAGACCCAGTACTTC,CATKPSGGETQYF
TRBJ2-7,TRBD1,TRBV27,-,TGTGCCAGCAGTCTGGGGACAGGAGTGGTCTACGAGCAGTACTTT,CASSLGTGVVYEQYF
TRBJ1-2,-,TRBV4-1,-,TGCGCCAGCAGCCAAGATCCGAGGACAACCTATGGCTACACCTTC,CASSQDPRTTYGYTF
TRBJ2-7,TRBD1,TRBV10-3,once,TGTGCCATCAGTACCTCGGGACAGAGCCTTGGGGAGCAGTACTTC,CAISTSGQSLGEQYF
TRBJ1-3,-,TRBV30,-,TGTGCCTGGAGTTGGGGGGGGACCTCTGGAAACACCATATATTTT,CAWSWGGTSGNTIYF
TRBJ1-2,-,TRBV7-2,-,TGTGCCAGCAGCCGCCCTGGGCGGGTGCGGGGCTACACCTTC,CASSRPGRVRGYTF
TRBJ2-2,-,TRBV9,-,TGTGCCAGCAGCGGAGTGAACCAGGGAGGCACCGGGGAGCTGTTTTTT,CASSGVNQGGTGELFF
TRBJ1-4,-,TRBV6-5,-,TGTGCCGCGGGTGAATATGAAAAACTGTTTTTT,CAAGEYEKLFF
TRBJ2-1,TRBD1,TRBV2,once,TGTGCCAGCAGTGCCTATGCGACAGGGACGGACAATGAGCAGTTCTTC,CASSAYATGTDNEQFF
TRBJ1-2,-,TRBV4-2,-,TGTGCCAGCAGCAAAAGGGGGGGGGATGGCTACACCTTC,CASSKRGGDGYTF
TRBJ1-4,-,TRBV7-9,-,TGTGCCAGCAGCTTACGAGGTGAAAAACTGTTTTTT,CASSLRGEKLFF
TRBJ2-5,TRBD2,TRBV11-3,-,TGTGCCAGCAGCTCCATGGGGGGGCAAGAGACCCAGTACTTC,CASSSMGGQETQYF
TRBJ1-6,-,TRBV5-6,-,TGTGCCAGCAGCGCAGTGGGGGGTTATAATTCACCCCTCCACTTT,CASSAVGGYNSPLHF
TRBJ2-4,-,TRBV5-4,-,TGTGCCAGCAGCTTGGCCCCGGGGAATATTCAGTACTTC,CASSLAPGNIQYF
TRBJ1-2,-,TRBV28,-,TGTGCCAGCAGTTTGGCGCAGGGATACTATGGCTACACCTTC,CASSLAQGYYGYTF
TRBJ2-1,-,TRBV2,-,TGTGCCAGCCGTTTTGCTCTTACGGGCAATGAGCAGTTCTTC,CASRFALTGNEQFF
TRBJ1-2,-,TRBV6-5,-,TGTGCCAGCAGACCCATTGGACAGATCTATGGCTACACCTTC,CASRPIGQIYGYTF
TRBJ1-1,-,TRBV20-1,-,TGCAAGGGGCAGATGAACACTGAAGCTTTCTTT,CKGQMNTEAFF
TRBJ1-5,-,TRBV6-6,-,TGTGCCAGCAGTTACACGACAGCCTCCAATCAGCCCCAGCATTTT,CASSYTTASNQPQHF
TRBJ2-1,-,TRBV29-1,once,TGCAGCGTTGAAGACTTGAGCGATGAGCAGTTCTTC,CSVEDLSDEQFF
TRBJ2-6,-,TRBV5-4,-,TGTGCCAGCAGCTTGGTCGGTTCTGGGGCCAACGTCCTGACTTTC,CASSLVGSGANVLTF
TRBJ2-7,-,TRBV30,-,TGTGCCTGGAGCCAGGGGCTGGAGGCTGCGCAGTACTTC,CAWSQGLEAAQYF
TRBJ1-2,-,TRBV19,-,TGTGCCAGTGGGAGGTTGTCCCTGAACTATGGCTACACCTTC,CASGRLSLNYGYTF
TRBJ2-7,TRBD1,TRBV30,-,TGTGCCTGGGTCGTTAACAGGGGTAGGGGAGTGGAGCAGTACTTC,CAWVVNRGRGVEQYF
TRBJ2-2,TRBD2,TRBV6-5,-,TGTGCCAGCCATATGGGGGGGGACACCGGGGAGCTGTTTTTT,CASHMGGDTGELFF
TRBJ2-3,-,TRBV15,few,TGTGCCACCAGCAGAGGCCGGACAGGCACAGATACGCAGTATTTT,CATSRGRTGTDTQYF
TRBJ1-2,TRBD1,TRBV7-2,-,TGTGCCAGCAGCTTAGGTGCGGGAGGGGGCGATGGCTACACCTTC,CASSLGAGGGDGYTF
TRBJ2-5,-,TRBV5-1,-,TGCGCCAGCAGCTTGTACCAGGGGTCCCAAGAGACCCAGTACTTC,CASSLYQGSQETQYF
TRBJ2-3,-,TRBV18,-,TGTGCCAGCTCACCTCCTAGCACAGATACGCAGTATTTT,CASSPPSTDTQYF
TRBJ1-5,-,TRBV28,-,TGTGCCAGCAGTTCGGGTGCAGCGAATCAGCCCCAGCATTTT,CASSSGAANQPQHF
TRBJ1-1,-,TRBV5-4,-,TGTGCCAGCAGCGTGAAGACCGGGGGGGGTATGAACACTGAAGCTTTCTTT,CASSVKTGGGMNTEAFF
TRBJ2-5,TRBD2,TRBV7-2,-,TGTGCCAGCAGACCAACCCTGGGACTAGCGGGGGGTAAAGAGACCCAGTACTTC,CASRPTLGLAGGKETQYF
TRBJ2-3,TRBD2,TRBV5-6,-,TGTGCCAGCAGCCCAGGACTAGCGGGGCCCACAGATACGCAGTATTTT,CASSPGLAGPTDTQYF
TRBJ2-3,TRBD2,TRBV7-3,-,TGTGCCAGCAGCCTAAGCGGGGGGGTTGCAGATACGCAGTATTTT,CASSLSGGVADTQYF
TRBJ2-7,-,TRBV30,-,TGTGCCTGGAGTGACTGGACAGCAGCCTCCCGGGGCTACGAGCAGTACTTC,CAWSDWTAASRGYEQYF
TRBJ1-6,TRBD1,TRBV9,few,TGTGCCAGCAGCGCGTATGGGACAGGGGATTCACCCCTCCACTTT,CASSAYGTGDSPLHF
TRBJ2-6,-,TRBV7-9,-,TGTGCCAGCAGCTTAGCGCGGGTGGGGAATGGGGCCAACGTCCTGACTTTC,CASSLARVGNGANVLTF
TRBJ2-3,TRBD2,TRBV30,-,TGTGCCTGGAGTGTGGGGAGCGGGATTGGAGATACGCAGTATTTT,CAWSVGSGIGDTQYF
TRBJ2-1,TRBD2,TRBV6-5,-,TGTGCCAGCAGTCGGCGGGGGGGCGATGAGCAGTTCTTC,CASSRRGGDEQFF